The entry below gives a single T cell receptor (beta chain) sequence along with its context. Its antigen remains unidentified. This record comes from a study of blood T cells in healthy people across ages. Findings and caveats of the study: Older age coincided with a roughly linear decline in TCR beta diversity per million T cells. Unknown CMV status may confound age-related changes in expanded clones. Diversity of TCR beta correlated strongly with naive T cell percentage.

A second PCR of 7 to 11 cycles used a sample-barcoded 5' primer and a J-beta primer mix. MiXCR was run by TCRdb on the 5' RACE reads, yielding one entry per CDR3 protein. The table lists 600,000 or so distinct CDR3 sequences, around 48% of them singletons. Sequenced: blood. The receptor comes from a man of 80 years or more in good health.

The CDR3 DNA follows: TGTGCCAGCAGCTGGTCCAGGTACTATGGCTACACCTTC. This codes for CASSWSRYYGYTF. This sequence joins TRBV7-9 and TRBJ1-2; D not resolved. In germline, CDR1 is SEHNR, CDR2 FQNEAQ (reference sequence). The length of the CDR3 is 13 residues. V lost 4 bases, J lost 3 bases, and 9 bases lay in between.